This TCR beta chain was sequenced during a study of OX40 agonist ivuxolimab in advanced cancers. Study information: Patients were roughly 83% male with ages roughly 20 to 80, mean approximately 55. Partial responses were recorded for three patients, including one with hepatocellular carcinoma and two with cutaneous melanoma. General study points: Clones of CD4+ and CD8+ blood T cells grew by week 6 at doses of 0.1 to 3.0 mg/kg.

Using immunoSEQ multiplex PCR, the repertoire was profiled, and TCRdb retains in-frame clones only, with some absent. The sample yields about 30,000 clones, approximately 83% seen once. CDR3 length: 13 amino acids. CDR1 is MNHNY, CDR2 SVGAGI, per germline (reference sequence). The trim removed 7 bases at V and 5 bases at J, leaving 5 bases unmatched. A word on this clone: Its antigen is as yet unknown.

This clonotype originated in an adult with an advanced solid tumor such as melanoma, head and neck, liver or kidney cancer. The chain couples TRBV6-6 to TRBJ2-5, with TRBD1 matching over 9 bases. Sequenced here: CD4+ or CD8+ T cells sorted from blood, sampled in a trial of the OX40 agonist ivuxolimab. CDR3 sequence (DNA): TGTGCCAGCACCACGACAGGGGGGGAGACCCAGTACTTC. This encodes CASTTTGGETQYF.